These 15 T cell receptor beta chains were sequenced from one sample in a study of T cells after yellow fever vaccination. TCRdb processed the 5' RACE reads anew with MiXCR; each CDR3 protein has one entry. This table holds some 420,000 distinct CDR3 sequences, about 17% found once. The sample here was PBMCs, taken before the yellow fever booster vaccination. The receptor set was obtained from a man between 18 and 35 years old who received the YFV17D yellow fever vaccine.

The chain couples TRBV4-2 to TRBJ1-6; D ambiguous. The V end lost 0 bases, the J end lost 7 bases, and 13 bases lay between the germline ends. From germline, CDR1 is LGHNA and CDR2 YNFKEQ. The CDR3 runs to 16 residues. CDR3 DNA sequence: TGTGCCAGCAGCCAAGATACGCGCTCGGGGAATTCACCCCTCCACTTT. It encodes CASSQDTRSGNSPLHF.

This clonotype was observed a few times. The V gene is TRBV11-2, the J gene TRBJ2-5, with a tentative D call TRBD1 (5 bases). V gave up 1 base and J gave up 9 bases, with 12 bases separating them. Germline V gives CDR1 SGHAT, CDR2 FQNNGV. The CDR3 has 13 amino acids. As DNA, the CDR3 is TGTGCCAGCAGCTTAGGAGGTCCCAGGGCCCAGTACTTC. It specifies CASSLGGPRAQYF.

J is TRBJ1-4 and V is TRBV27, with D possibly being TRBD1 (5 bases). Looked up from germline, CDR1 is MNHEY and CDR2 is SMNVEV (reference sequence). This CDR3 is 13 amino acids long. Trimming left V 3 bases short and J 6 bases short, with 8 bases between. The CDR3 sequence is CASSFGGDEKLFF. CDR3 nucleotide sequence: TGTGCCAGCAGTTTCGGGGGGGATGAAAAACTGTTTTTT.

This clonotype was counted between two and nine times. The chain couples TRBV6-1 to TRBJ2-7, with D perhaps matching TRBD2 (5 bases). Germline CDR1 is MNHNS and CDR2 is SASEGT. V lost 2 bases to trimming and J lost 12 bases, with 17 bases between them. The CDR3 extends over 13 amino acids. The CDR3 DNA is TGTGCCAGCAGTGAAACCCCCGGGCTCGAGGGGTACTTC. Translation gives CASSETPGLEGYF.

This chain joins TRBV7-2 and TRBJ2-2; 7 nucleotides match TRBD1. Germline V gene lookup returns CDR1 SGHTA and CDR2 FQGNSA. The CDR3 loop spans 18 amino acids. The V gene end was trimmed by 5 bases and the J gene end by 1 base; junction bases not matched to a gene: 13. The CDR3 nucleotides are TGTGCCAGCAGCCTCCGCCCCGCGACAGGGTTGAACACCGGGGAGCTGTTTTTT. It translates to CASSLRPATGLNTGELFF.

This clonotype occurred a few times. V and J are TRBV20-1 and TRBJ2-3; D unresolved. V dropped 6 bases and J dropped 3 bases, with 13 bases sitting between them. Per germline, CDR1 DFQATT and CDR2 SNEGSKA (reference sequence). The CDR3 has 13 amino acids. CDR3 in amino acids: CSAEETSTDTQYF. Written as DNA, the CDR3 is TGCAGTGCAGAGGAGACTTCAACAGATACGCAGTATTTT.

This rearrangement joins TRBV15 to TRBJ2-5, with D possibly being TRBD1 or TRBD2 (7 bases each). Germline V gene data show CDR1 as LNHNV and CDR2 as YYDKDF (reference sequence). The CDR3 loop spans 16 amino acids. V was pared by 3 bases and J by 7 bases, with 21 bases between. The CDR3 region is CATSRPPRGGPGTQYF. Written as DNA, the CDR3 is TGTGCCACCAGCAGGCCCCCCAGGGGGGGGCCTGGGACCCAGTACTTC.

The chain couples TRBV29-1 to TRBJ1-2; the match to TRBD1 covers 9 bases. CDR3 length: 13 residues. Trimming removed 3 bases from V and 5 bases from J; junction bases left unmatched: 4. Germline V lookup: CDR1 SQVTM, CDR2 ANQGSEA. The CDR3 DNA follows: TGCAGCGTTGACACAGGGGGCGAATATGGCTACACCTTC. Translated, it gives CSVDTGGEYGYTF.

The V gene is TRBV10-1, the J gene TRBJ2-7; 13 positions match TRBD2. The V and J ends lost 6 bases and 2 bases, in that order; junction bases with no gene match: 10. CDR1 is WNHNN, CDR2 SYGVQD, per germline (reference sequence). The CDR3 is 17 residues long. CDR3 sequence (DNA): TGCGCCAGCAGACCCGGACTAGCGGGGGCCTCCCCCTACGAGCAGTACGTC. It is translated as CASRPGLAGASPYEQYV.

CDR3 residues: CASSSLQGSETQYF. In nucleotides, the CDR3 is TGTGCCAGCAGTTCACTACAGGGTTCCGAGACCCAGTACTTC. The rearrangement uses TRBV6-2 or TRBV6-3 and TRBJ2-5; D may be TRBD1 (6 bases). This CDR3 contains 14 residues. Trimming removed 4 bases from V and 5 bases from J, with 14 bases in between. Germline lookup yields CDR1 MNHEY and CDR2 SVGEGT.

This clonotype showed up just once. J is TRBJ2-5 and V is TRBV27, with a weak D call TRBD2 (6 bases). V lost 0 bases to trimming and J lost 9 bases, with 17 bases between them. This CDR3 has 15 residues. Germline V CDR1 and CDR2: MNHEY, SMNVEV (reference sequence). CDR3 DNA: TGTGCCAGCAGTTTATCGATATCGGGACTCGACGCCCAGTACTTC. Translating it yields CASSLSISGLDAQYF.

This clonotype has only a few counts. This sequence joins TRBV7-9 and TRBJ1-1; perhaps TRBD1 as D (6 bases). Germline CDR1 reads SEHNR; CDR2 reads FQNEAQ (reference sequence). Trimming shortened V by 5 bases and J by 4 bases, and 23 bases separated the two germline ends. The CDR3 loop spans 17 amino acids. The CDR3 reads CASSPLEGGPLTTEAFF. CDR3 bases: TGTGCCAGCAGCCCTCTGGAGGGGGGCCCCTTAACCACTGAAGCTTTCTTT. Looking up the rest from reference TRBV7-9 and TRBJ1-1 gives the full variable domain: DTGVSQNPRHKITKRGQNVTFRCDPISEHNRLYWYRQTLGQGPEFLTYFQNEAQLEKSRLLSDRFSAERPKGSFSTLEIQRTEQGDSAMYLCASSPLEGGPLTTEAFFGQGTRLTVV.

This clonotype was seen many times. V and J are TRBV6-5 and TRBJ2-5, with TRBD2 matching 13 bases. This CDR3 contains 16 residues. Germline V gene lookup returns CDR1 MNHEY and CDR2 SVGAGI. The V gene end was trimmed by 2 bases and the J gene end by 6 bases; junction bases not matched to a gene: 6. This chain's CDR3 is CASSYTGLAGPQTQYF. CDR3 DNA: TGTGCCAGCAGTTACACGGGACTAGCGGGACCACAGACCCAGTACTTC.

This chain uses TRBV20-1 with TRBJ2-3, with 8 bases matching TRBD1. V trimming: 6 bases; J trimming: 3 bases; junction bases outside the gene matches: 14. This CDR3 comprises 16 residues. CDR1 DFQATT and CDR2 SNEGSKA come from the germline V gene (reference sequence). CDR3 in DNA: TGCAGTGCGGGGGACCCCAGGGGGCGAGGGACAGATACGCAGTATTTT. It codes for CSAGDPRGRGTDTQYF.

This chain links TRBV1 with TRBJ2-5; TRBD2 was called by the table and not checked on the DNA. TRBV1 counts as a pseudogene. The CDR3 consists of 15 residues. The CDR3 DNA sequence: TGCACCAGCAGTCAGAAGGAGGAGGGGTACAGGACCCAGTACTTC. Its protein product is CTSSQKEEGYRTQYF.